This T cell receptor (beta chain) was identified in a study of T-cell memory formation after mild COVID-19. TCRdb ran MiXCR on the 5' RACE reads and lists one entry per CDR3 protein. This table has 470,000 or so distinct CDR3 sequences, about 20% appearing once. The CDR3 is 15 residues long. Trimming stripped 4 bases from V and 8 bases from J, with 19 bases between. Germline V gene sequence: CDR1 SGHDT, CDR2 YYEEEE. The source material was PBMCs or a T cell subset sorted from them (not recorded which). The genes are TRBV5-6 and TRBJ2-1; D perhaps matches TRBD2 (6 bases). The TCR was taken from an adult woman who had mild COVID-19 (a few samples of this study predate the infection). Cell type and time point are not known. The CDR3 is CASSRVVSSVDEQFF. DNA for the CDR3: TGTGCCAGCAGCCGGGTCGTGTCTAGCGTGGATGAGCAGTTCTTC.